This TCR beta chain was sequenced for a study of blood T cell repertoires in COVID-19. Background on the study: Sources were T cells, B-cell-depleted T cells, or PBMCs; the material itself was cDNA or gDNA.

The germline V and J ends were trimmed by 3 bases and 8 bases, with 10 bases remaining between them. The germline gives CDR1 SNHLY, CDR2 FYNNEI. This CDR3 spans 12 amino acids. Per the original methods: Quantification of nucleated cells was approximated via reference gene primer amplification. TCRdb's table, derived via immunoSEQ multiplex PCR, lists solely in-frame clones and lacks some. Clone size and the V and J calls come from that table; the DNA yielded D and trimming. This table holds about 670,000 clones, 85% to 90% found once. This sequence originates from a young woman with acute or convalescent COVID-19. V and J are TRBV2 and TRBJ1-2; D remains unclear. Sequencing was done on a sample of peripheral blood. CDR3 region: CASSDRGRGYTF. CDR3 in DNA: TGTGCCAGCAGTGATCGGGGTAGGGGCTACACCTTC.